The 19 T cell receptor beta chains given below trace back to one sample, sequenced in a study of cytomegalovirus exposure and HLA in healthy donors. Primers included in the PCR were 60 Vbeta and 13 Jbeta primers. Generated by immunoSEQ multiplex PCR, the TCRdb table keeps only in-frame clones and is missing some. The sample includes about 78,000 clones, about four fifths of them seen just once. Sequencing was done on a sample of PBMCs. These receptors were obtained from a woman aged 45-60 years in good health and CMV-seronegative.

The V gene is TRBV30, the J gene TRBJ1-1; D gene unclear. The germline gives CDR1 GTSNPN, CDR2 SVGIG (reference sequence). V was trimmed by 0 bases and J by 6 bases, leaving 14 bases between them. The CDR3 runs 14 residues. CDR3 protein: CAWSVRQVVPEAFF. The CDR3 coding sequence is TGTGCCTGGAGTGTAAGGCAGGTAGTACCTGAAGCTTTCTTT.

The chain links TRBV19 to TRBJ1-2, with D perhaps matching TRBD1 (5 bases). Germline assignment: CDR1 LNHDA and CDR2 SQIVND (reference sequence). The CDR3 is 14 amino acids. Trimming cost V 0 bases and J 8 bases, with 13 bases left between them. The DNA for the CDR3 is TGTGCCAGTAGTATAGATTGGAGGGGCATCGGCTACACCTTC. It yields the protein CASSIDWRGIGYTF.

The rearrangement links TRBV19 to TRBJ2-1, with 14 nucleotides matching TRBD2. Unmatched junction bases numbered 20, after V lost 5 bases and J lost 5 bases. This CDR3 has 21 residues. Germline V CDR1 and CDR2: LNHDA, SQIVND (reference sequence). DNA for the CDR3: TGTGCCAGTAGTCCAAAGGGGATGGGGACTAGCGGGAGACTAACTGACAATGAGCAGTTCTTC. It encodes CASSPKGMGTSGRLTDNEQFF.

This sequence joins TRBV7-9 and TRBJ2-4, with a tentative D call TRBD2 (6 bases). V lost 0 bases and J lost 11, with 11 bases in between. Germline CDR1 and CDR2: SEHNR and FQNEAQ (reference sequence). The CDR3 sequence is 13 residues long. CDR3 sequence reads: CASSLARRDLQYF. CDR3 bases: TGTGCCAGCAGCTTAGCGAGGAGGGACCTTCAGTACTTC.

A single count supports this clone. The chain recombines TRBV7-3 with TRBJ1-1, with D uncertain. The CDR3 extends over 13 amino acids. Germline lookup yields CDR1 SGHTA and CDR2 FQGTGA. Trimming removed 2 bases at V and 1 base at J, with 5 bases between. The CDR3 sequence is CASSLWPNTEAFF. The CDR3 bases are TGTGCCAGCAGCTTATGGCCGAACACTGAAGCTTTCTTT.

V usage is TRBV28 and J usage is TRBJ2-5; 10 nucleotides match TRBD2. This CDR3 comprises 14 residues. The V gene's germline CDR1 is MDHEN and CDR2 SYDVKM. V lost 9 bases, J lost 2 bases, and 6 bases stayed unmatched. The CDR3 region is CASSSGGKQETQYF. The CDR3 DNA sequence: TGTGCCAGTTCTAGCGGGGGAAAACAAGAGACCCAGTACTTC.

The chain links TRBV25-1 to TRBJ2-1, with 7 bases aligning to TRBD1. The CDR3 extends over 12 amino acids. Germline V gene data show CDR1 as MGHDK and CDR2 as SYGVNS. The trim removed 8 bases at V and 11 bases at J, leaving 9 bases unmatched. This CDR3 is CASCRGGEKQFF. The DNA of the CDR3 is TGTGCCAGCTGTAGAGGGGGCGAAAAGCAGTTCTTC.

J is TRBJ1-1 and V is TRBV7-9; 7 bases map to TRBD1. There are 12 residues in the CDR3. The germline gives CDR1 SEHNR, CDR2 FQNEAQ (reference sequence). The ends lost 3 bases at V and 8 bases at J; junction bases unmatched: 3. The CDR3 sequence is CASSFEQGEAFF. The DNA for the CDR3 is TGTGCCAGCAGCTTCGAACAGGGGGAAGCTTTCTTT. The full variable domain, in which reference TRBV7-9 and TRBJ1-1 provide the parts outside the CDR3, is DTGVSQNPRHKITKRGQNVTFRCDPISEHNRLYWYRQTLGQGPEFLTYFQNEAQLEKSRLLSDRFSAERPKGSFSTLEIQRTEQGDSAMYLCASSFEQGEAFFGQGTRLTVV.

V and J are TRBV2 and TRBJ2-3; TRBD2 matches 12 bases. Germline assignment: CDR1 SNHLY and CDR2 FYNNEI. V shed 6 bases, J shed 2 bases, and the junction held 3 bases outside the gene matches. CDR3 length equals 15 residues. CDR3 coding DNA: TGTGCCAGCAGGCGACTAGCGGGAGTCACAGATACGCAGTATTTT. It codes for CASRRLAGVTDTQYF.

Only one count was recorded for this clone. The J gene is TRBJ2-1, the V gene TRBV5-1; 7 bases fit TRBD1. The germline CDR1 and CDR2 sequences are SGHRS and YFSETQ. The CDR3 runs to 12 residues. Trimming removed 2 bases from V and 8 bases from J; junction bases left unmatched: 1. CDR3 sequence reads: CASSLGGYEQFF. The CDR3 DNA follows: TGCGCCAGCAGCTTAGGGGGCTATGAGCAGTTCTTC. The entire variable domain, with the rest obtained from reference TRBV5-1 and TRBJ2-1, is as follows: KAGVTQTPRYLIKTRGQQVTLSCSPISGHRSVSWYQQTPGQGLQFLFEYFSETQRNKGNFPGRFSGRQFSNSRSEMNVSTLELGDSALYLCASSLGGYEQFFGPGTRLTVL.

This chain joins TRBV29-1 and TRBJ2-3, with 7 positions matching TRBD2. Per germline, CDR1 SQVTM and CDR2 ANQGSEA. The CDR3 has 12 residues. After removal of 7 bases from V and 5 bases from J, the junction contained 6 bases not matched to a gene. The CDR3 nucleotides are TGCAGCGCGTTCGGCGGGAGAGATACGCAGTATTTT. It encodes CSAFGGRDTQYF.

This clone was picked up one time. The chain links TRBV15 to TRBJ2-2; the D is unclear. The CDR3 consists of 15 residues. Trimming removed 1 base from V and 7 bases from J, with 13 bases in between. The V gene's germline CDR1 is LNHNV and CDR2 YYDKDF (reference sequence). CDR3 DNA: TGTGCCACCAGCAGAGGCGGCACCGGTATCGGGGAGCTGTTTTTT. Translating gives CATSRGGTGIGELFF.

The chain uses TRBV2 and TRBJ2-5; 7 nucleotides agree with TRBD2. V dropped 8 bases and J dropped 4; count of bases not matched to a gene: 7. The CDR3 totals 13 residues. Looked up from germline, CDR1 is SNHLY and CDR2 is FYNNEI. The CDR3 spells CASFRRERETQYF. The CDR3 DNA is TGTGCCAGCTTTCGGCGGGAGAGAGAGACCCAGTACTTC.

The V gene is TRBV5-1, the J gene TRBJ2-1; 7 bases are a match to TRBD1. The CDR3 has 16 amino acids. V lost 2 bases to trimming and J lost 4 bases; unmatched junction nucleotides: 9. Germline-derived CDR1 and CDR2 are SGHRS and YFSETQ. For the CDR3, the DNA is TGCGCCAGCAGCTTTTTTACTCGGGGACAGTACAATGAGCAGTTCTTC. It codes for CASSFFTRGQYNEQFF.

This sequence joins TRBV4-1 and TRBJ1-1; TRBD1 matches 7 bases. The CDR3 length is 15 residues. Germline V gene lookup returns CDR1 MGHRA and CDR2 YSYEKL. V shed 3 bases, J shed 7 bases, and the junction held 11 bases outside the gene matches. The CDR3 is CASSHAPTGPLEAFF. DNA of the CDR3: TGCGCCAGCAGCCACGCGCCGACAGGGCCTCTTGAAGCTTTCTTT.

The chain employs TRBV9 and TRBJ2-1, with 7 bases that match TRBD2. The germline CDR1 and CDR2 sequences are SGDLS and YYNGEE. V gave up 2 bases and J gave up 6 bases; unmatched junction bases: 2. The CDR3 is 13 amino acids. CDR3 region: CASSVGGINEQFF. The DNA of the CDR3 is TGTGCCAGCAGCGTCGGGGGGATCAATGAGCAGTTCTTC.

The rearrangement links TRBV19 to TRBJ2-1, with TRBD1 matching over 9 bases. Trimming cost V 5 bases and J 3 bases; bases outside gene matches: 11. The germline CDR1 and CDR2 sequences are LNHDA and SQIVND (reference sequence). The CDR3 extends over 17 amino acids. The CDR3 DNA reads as TGTGCCAGTAGTGATCCTCGGGACAGGGAATACTACAATGAGCAGTTCTTC. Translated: CASSDPRDREYYNEQFF.

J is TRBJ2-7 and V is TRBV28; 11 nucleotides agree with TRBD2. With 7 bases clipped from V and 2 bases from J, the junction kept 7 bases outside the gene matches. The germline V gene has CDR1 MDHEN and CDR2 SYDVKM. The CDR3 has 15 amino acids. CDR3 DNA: TGTGCCAGCACCCAGACTAGCGGGAACCCCTACGAGCAGTACTTC. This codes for CASTQTSGNPYEQYF.

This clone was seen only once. In DNA form, the CDR3 reads TGCGCCAGCAGCCTAGGCCCGGGAGCAAACGAGCAGTACTTC. Amino acid sequence: CASSLGPGANEQYF. The chain joins TRBV5-1 to TRBJ2-7, with D possibly being TRBD2 (6 bases). Germline V gene data show CDR1 as SGHRS and CDR2 as YFSETQ. The CDR3 covers 14 residues. Trimming removed 4 bases at V and 5 bases at J, with 16 bases between.